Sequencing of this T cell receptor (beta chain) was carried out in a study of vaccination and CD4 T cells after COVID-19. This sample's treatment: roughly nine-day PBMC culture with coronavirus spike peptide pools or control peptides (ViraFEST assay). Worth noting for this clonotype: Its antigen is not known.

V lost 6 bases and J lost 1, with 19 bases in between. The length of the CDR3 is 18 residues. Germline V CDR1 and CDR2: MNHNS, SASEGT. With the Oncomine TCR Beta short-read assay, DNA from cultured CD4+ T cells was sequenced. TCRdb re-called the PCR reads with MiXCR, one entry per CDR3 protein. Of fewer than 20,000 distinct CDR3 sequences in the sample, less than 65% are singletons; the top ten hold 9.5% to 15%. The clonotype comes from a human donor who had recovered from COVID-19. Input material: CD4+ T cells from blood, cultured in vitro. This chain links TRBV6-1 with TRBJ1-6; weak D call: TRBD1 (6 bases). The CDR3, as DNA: TGTGCCAGCAGGGCTCGCCAAGACAGGAGGTCCTATAATTCACCCCTCCACTTT. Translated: CASRARQDRRSYNSPLHF.